This TCR beta chain came from a study of blood T cell repertoires in COVID-19. Study overall: Acute and convalescent COVID-19 specimens originated in the United States, Italy and Spain. T cells, B-cell-depleted T cells, or PBMCs provided the cDNA or gDNA that served as material.

The authors' processing: Quantification of nucleated cells was approximated via reference gene primer amplification. Using immunoSEQ multiplex PCR, the repertoire was profiled, and TCRdb retains in-frame clones only, with some absent. For V, J and clone size, that table is used; D and trimming come from the DNA. The table has around 180,000 clones, roughly nine tenths seen once. Specimen: peripheral blood. This clonotype originated in a man in his 60s with acute or convalescent COVID-19.

The CDR3 sequence is CASSLEGGMNQPQHF. The CDR3 nucleotides read TGCGCCAGCAGCTTGGAAGGGGGAATGAATCAGCCCCAGCATTTT. This rearrangement joins TRBV5-1 to TRBJ1-5; a possible D gene is TRBD1 (6 bases). The germline gives CDR1 SGHRS, CDR2 YFSETQ. Deletions cut 0 bases from V and 4 bases from J, with 11 bases between. This CDR3 has 15 amino acids.